This TCR beta chain is from a study of cytomegalovirus exposure and HLA in healthy donors. Remarks on this clone: Antigen: not known.

Separation from the approximately 670-subject first cohort characterized the roughly 120-subject validation cohort, to which the donors belonged. Profiled with immunoSEQ multiplex PCR; TCRdb holds only in-frame clones, not every one. The sample shows roughly 150,000 clones, 91% of them seen only once. Study-level points and caveats: According to reports, the classifier identified cytomegalovirus status with high specificity and sensitivity. Researchers catalogued about 150 TCR beta chains as cytomegalovirus-associated. Generally TCR sequences proved uncommon, though certain public TCRs appeared in numerous donors.

Per the germline V gene, CDR1 is SGHRS and CDR2 is YFSETQ. Trimming took 4 bases from V and 2 from J, leaving 10 bases between them. CDR3 length equals 14 residues. The chain carries TRBV5-1 and TRBJ1-3; D not resolved. This TCR was sampled from a man between 18 and 35 years old in good health and CMV-seronegative. Source material: PBMCs. DNA of the CDR3: TGCGCCAGCAGCCCGCGAACGGCTGGAAACACCATATATTTT. It codes for CASSPRTAGNTIYF. Full variable domain (missing parts from reference TRBV5-1 and TRBJ1-3): KAGVTQTPRYLIKTRGQQVTLSCSPISGHRSVSWYQQTPGQGLQFLFEYFSETQRNKGNFPGRFSGRQFSNSRSEMNVSTLELGDSALYLCASSPRTAGNTIYFGEGSWLTVV.